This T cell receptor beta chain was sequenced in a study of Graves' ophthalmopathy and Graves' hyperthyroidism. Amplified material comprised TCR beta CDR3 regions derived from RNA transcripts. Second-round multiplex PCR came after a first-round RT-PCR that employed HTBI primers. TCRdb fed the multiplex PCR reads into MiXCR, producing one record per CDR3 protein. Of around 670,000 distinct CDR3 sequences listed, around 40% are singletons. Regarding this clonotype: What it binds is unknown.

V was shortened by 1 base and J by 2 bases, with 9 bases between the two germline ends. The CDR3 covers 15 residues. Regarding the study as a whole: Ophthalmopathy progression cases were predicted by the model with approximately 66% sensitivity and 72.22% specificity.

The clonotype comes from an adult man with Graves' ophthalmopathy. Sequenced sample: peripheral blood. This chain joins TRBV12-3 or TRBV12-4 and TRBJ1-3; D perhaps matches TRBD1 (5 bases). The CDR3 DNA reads TGTGCCAGCAGTTTAGGCAGGGCACCTGGAAACACCATATATTTT. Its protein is CASSLGRAPGNTIYF.